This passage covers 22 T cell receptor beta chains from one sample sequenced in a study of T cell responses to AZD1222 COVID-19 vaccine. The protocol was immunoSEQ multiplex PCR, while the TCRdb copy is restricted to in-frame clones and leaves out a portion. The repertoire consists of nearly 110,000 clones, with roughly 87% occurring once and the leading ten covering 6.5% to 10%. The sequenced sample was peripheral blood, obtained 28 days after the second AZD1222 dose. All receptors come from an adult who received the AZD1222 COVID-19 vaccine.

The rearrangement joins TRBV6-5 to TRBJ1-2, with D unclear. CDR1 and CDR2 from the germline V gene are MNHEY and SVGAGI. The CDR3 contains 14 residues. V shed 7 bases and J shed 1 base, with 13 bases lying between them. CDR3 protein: CASTRAPGNYGYTF. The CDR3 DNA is TGTGCCAGCACCCGGGCCCCCGGTAACTATGGCTACACCTTC.

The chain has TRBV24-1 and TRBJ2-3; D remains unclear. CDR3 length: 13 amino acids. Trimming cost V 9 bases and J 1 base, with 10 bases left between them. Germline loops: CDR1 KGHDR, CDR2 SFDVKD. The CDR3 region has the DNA TGTGCCACCGGTCTAGGAGGCACAGATACGCAGTATTTT. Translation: CATGLGGTDTQYF.

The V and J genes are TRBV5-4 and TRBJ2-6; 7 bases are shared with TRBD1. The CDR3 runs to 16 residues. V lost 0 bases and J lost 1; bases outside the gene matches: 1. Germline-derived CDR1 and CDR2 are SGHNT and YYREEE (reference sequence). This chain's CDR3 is CASSLGQGSGANVLTF. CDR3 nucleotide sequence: TGTGCCAGCAGCTTGGGACAGGGTTCTGGGGCCAACGTCCTGACTTTC.

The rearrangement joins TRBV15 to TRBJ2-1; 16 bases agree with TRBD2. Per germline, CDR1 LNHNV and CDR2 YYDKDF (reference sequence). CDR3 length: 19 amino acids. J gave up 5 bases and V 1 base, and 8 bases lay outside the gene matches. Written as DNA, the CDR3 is TGTGCCACCAGCAGAGGGAGGGGACTAGCGGGGGGGCCCGACAATGAGCAGTTCTTC. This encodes CATSRGRGLAGGPDNEQFF.

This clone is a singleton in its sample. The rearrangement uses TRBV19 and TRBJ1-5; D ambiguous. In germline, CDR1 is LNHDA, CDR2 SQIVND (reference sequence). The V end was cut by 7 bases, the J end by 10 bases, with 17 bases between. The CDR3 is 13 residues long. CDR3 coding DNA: TGTGCCAGTACAAGCGGGAACGTGTATCCCCAGCATTTT. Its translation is CASTSGNVYPQHF. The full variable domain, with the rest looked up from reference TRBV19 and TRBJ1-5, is DGGITQSPKYLFRKEGQNVTLSCEQNLNHDAMYWYRQDPGQGLRLIYYSQIVNDFQKGDIAEGYSVSREKKESFPLTVTSAQKNPTAFYLCASTSGNVYPQHFGDGTRLSIL.

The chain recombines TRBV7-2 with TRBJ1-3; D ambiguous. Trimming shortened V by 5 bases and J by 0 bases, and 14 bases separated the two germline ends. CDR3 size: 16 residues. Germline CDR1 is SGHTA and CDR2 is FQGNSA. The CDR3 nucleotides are TGTGCCAGCAGCCCGGACCGATCTCGCTCTGGAAACACCATATATTTT. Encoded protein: CASSPDRSRSGNTIYF.

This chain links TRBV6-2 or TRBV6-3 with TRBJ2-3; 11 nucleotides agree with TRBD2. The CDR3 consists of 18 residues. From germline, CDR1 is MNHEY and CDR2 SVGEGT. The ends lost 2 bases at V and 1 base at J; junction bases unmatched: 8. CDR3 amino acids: CASSYPRTSGGRTDTQYF. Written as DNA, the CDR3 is TGTGCCAGCAGTTACCCCCGAACTAGCGGGGGACGCACAGATACGCAGTATTTT.

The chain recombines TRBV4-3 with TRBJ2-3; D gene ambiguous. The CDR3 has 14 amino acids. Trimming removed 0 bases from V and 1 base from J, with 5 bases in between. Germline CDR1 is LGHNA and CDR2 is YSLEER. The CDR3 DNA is TGCGCCAGCAGCCAAGATATCGGCACAGATACGCAGTATTTT. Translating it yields CASSQDIGTDTQYF.

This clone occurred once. The CDR3 is CSGGTDGGQEQYF. DNA for the CDR3: TGCAGCGGGGGAACGGACGGGGGTCAGGAGCAGTACTTC. The V call is TRBV29-1, the J call TRBJ2-7; a weak D match, TRBD2 (6 bases). CDR3 length: 13 residues. Trimming pared 7 bases from V and 7 bases from J, leaving 20 bases between. Germline V gene lookup returns CDR1 SQVTM and CDR2 ANQGSEA.

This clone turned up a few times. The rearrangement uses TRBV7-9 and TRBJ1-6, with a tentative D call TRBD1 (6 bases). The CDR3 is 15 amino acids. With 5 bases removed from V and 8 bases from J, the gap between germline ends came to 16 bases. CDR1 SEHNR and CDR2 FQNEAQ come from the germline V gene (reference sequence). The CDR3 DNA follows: TGTGCCAGCAGCCTTGGGGCGGCAGGGGATTCACCCCTCCACTTT. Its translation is CASSLGAAGDSPLHF.

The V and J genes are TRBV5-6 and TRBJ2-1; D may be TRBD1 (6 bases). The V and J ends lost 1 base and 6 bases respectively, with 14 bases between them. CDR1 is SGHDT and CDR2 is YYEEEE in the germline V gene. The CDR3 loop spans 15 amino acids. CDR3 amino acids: CASSLLLWTANEQFF. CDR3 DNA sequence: TGTGCCAGCAGCTTGCTTCTCTGGACAGCCAATGAGCAGTTCTTC.

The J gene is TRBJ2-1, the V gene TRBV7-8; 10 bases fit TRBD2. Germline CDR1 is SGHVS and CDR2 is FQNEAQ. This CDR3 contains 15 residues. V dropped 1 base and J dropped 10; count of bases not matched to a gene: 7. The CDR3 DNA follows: TGTGCCAGCAGCTTAGTGGTAGCGGGGGGTCCCGAGCAGTTCTTC. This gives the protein CASSLVVAGGPEQFF.

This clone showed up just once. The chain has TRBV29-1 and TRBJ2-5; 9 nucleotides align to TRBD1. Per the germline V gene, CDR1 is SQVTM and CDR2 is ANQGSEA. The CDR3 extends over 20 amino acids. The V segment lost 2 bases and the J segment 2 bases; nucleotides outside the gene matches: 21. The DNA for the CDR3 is TGCAGCGTTGAACAAGGTGGGGGACAGGGATCCTCCCGCCCACAAGAGACCCAGTACTTC. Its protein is CSVEQGGGQGSSRPQETQYF. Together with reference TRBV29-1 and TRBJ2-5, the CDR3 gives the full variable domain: SAVISQKPSRDICQRGTSLTIQCQVDSQVTMMFWYRQQPGQSLTLIATANQGSEATYESGFVIDKFPISRPNLTFSTLTVSNMSPEDSSIYLCSVEQGGGQGSSRPQETQYFGPGTRLLVL.

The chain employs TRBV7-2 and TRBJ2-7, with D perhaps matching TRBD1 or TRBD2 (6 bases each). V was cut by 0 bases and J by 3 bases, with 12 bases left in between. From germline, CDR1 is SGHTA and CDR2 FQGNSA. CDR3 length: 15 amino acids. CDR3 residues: CASSLARGVNYEQYF. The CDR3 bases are TGTGCCAGCAGCTTAGCGAGGGGGGTCAACTACGAGCAGTACTTC.

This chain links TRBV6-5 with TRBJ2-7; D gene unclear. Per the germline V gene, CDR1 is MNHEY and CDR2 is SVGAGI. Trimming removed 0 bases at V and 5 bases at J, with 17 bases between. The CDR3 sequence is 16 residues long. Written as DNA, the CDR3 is TGTGCCAGCAGTTACTCGGGTGATCAGGATCCTAACGAGCAGTACTTC. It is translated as CASSYSGDQDPNEQYF.

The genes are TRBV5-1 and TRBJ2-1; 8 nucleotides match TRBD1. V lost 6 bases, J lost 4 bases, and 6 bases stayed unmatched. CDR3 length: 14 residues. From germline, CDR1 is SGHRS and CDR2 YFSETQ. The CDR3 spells CASTPGQAYNEQFF. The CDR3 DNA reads TGCGCCAGCACCCCGGGACAGGCTTACAATGAGCAGTTCTTC.

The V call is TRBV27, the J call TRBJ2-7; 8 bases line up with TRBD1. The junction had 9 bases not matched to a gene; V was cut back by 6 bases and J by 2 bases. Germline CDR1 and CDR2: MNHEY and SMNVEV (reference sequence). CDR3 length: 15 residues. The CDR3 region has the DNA TGTGCCAGCAGCAAATCCGGGACAGGACCCTACGAGCAGTACTTC. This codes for CASSKSGTGPYEQYF.

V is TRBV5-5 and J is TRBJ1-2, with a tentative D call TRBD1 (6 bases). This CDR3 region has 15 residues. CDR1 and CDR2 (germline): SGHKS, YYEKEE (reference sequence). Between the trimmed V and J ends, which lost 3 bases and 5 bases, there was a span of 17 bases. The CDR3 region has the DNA TGTGCCAGCAGCTCGGTAGCGGGGACAATTTATGGCTACACCTTC. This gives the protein CASSSVAGTIYGYTF.

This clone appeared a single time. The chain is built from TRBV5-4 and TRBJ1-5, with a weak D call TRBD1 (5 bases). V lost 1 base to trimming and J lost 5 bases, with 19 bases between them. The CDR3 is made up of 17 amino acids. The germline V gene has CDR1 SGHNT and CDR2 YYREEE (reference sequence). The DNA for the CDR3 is TGTGCCAGCAGCTTGAACCCCGGCGGGACGGAGCATCAGCCCCAGCATTTT. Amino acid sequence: CASSLNPGGTEHQPQHF.

CDR3 in DNA: TGTGCCAGTACCCCGAATGGGCGGGCGTACACCGGGGAGCTGTTTTTT. Protein: CASTPNGRAYTGELFF. The V call is TRBV19, the J call TRBJ2-2; possible D gene TRBD2, 5 bases. The CDR3 is made up of 16 amino acids. The V end lost 7 bases, the J end lost 3 bases, and 18 bases lay between the germline ends. Germline lookup yields CDR1 LNHDA and CDR2 SQIVND (reference sequence).

The CDR3 reads CASSISGTEEQYF. DNA for the CDR3: TGTGCCAGTAGTATCTCTGGGACGGAAGAGCAGTACTTC. The gene calls are TRBV19 and TRBJ2-7, with D perhaps TRBD1 or TRBD2 (5 bases each). This CDR3 comprises 13 residues. Germline loops: CDR1 LNHDA, CDR2 SQIVND (reference sequence). V was shortened by 3 bases and J by 7 bases, with 13 bases between the two germline ends.

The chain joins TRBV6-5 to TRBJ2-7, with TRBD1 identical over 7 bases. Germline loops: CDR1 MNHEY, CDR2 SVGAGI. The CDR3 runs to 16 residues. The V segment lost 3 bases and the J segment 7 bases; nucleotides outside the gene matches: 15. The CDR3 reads CASSYPAPRGLREQYF. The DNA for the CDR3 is TGTGCCAGCAGTTATCCCGCCCCGAGGGGGCTGAGGGAGCAGTACTTC.